This T cell receptor beta chain was found in a study of T cells in Graves' hyperthyroidism and ophthalmopathy. Amplification targeted TCR beta CDR3 regions from RNA transcripts. The TCR CDR3 was amplified in a first-round RT-PCR using the HTBI primer set. TCRdb recomputed calls from the multiplex PCR reads with MiXCR, one row per CDR3 protein. The table shows 500,000 or so distinct CDR3 sequences, with 15% to 20% occurring only once. It was uncontrolled infection, other autoimmune disease, pregnancy or lactation that excluded patients. This clonotype has a count of ten or more. In germline, CDR1 is KGHSH, CDR2 LQKENI. The CDR3 consists of 14 residues. V was clipped by 5 bases and J by 8 bases, with 16 bases between them.

This TCR came from a woman in her 30s with Graves' ophthalmopathy. The gene calls are TRBV18 and TRBJ2-1; D remains unclear. Sequencing was done on a sample of blood. The chain's CDR3 is CASSSSGPRDEQFF. In DNA form, the CDR3 reads TGTGCCAGCTCATCGTCCGGGCCCCGGGATGAGCAGTTCTTC. The variable domain in full, with the rest retrieved from reference TRBV18 and TRBJ2-1, is NAGVMQNPRHLVRRRGQEARLRCSPMKGHSHVYWYRQLPEEGLKFMVYLQKENIIDESGMPKERFSAEFPKEGPSILRIQQVVRGDSAAYFCASSSSGPRDEQFFGPGTRLTVL.